Listed below are T cell receptor beta chains from one sample, sequenced in a study of blood T cells in healthy people across ages. TCRdb reprocessed the 5' RACE reads with MiXCR, giving one entry per CDR3 protein. The sample records about 650,000 distinct CDR3 sequences, over 40% being singletons. What was sequenced was blood. The receptors shown here come from a woman of 80 years or more in good health. The CDR3 runs from the conserved cysteine through the conserved F or W. Fields, in order: CDR3 length, D gene, clone size, J gene, V gene, CDR3 DNA, CDR3 protein. The D gene is left open where the match is weak. Where a row states a size, it is once, few, many or the class of an expanded clone; other rows omit it.

>14|-|-|TRBJ2-3|TRBV30
TGTGCCTGGAGCACACAGCCTAGCACAGATACGCAGTATTTT
CAWSTQPSTDTQYF
>15|-|few|TRBJ2-5|TRBV10-3
TGTGCCATCGGCCAGGGGGGGATTGCCAACAATGAGCAGTACTTC
CAIGQGGIANNEQYF
>14|-|-|TRBJ2-7|TRBV27
TGTGCCAGCAGTTTTGGAGTAACCTACAATGAGCAGTACTTC
CASSFGVTYNEQYF
>16|-|-|TRBJ2-5|TRBV6-2/TRBV6-3
TGTGCCAGCAGTTACTGGACTGCGATAGGAGAGGAGACCCAGTACTTC
CASSYWTAIGEETQYF
>15|TRBD1|many|TRBJ2-4|TRBV7-9
TGTGCCAGCAGCTCGACTGACAGGGTTAGGCGCATTCAGTACTTC
CASSSTDRVRRIQYF
>13|-|-|TRBJ1-2|TRBV7-9
TGTGCCAGCAGCCCGAGGGACCCCCTTGGCTACACCTTC
CASSPRDPLGYTF
>17|-|few|TRBJ2-3|TRBV7-8
TGTGCCAGCAGCCCCGGGACTGACCCGGCCGGGACAGATACGCAGTATTTT
CASSPGTDPAGTDTQYF
>13|-|many|TRBJ1-2|TRBV6-6
TGTGCCAGCAGTTACTCGAGAGACTATGGCTACACCTTC
CASSYSRDYGYTF
>16|TRBD2|once|TRBJ2-3|TRBV20-1
TGCTGTGCCAGAACCGTCCGACGAGCGGGAGTAGATACGCAGTATTTT
CCARTVRRAGVDTQYF
>15|-|few|TRBJ2-3|TRBV20-1
TGCAGTGCTAGAGATCCTAGCGCGAGCACAGATACGCAGTATTTT
CSARDPSASTDTQYF
>17|-|-|TRBJ2-7|TRBV6-6
TGTGCCAGCAGTCGCGCCCTGGCGGGGGCCAGCTCCTACGAGCAGTACTTC
CASSRALAGASSYEQYF
>16|TRBD2|-|TRBJ2-3|TRBV7-2
TGTGCCAGCAGCTTAGTTGGCGGGGGGCCCACAGATACGCAGTATTTT
CASSLVGGGPTDTQYF
>12|TRBD2|once|TRBJ2-3|TRBV12-3/TRBV12-4
TGTGCCAGCAGTGGGGGAGGGGACGCGCAGTATTTT
CASSGGGDAQYF
>15|TRBD1|many|TRBJ2-3|TRBV15
TGTGCCACCAGCAAGACAGGGACCAGCACAGATACGCAGTATTTT
CATSKTGTSTDTQYF
>16|TRBD2|-|TRBJ2-1|TRBV5-1
TGCGCCAGCAGCTTGGCCAAGCGGGAGGACTACAATGAGCAGTTCTTC
CASSLAKREDYNEQFF
>14|TRBD2|-|TRBJ2-2|TRBV29-1
TGCAGCGCTATAGCGGGGGGCAACACCGGGGAGCTGTTTTTT
CSAIAGGNTGELFF
>16|-|-|TRBJ2-3|TRBV5-1
TGCGCCAGCAGCCCCGTGGTGGGTCAGCGAACAGATACGCAGTATTTT
CASSPVVGQRTDTQYF
>16|-|few|TRBJ1-4|TRBV7-9
TGTGCCAGCAGCTTAAGAGGGGCAACAACTAATGAAAAACTGTTTTTT
CASSLRGATTNEKLFF
>12|-|many|TRBJ2-3|TRBV12-3/TRBV12-4
TGTGCCAGCACCTTGAGGGGGGTTACGCAGTATTTT
CASTLRGVTQYF
>17|-|few|TRBJ2-2|TRBV10-3
TGTGCCATCAGTGGGCACTCTAGCGACCCGAACACCGGGGAGCTGTTTTTT
CAISGHSSDPNTGELFF
>15|TRBD2|-|TRBJ2-7|TRBV9
TGTGCCAGCAGCCCCCTAGCGGGGCAGGCCTACGAGCAGTACTTC
CASSPLAGQAYEQYF
>14|-|few|TRBJ1-5|TRBV20-1
TGCAGTGCGTCAACAGGGTTCAACAATCAGCCCCAGCATTTT
CSASTGFNNQPQHF
>17|TRBD1|-|TRBJ2-5|TRBV29-1
TGCAGCGTCGTACACACAGTGTTAGGGGGCATCGGGGAGACCCAGTACTTC
CSVVHTVLGGIGETQYF
>13|-|few|TRBJ2-7|TRBV5-1
TGCGCCAGCGGCTTGTCCAGTTCCTACGAGCAGTACTTC
CASGLSSSYEQYF